A selection of T cell receptor beta chains follows, all from one sample in a study of cytomegalovirus exposure and HLA in healthy donors. Assay used: immunoSEQ multiplex PCR; TCRdb lists only in-frame clones, some missing. The table lists 180,000 or so clones, roughly 8.7% of them singletons, with 1% to 1.5% in the top ten. Sample: PBMCs. These receptors all stem from a woman aged 25 to 39 in good health and CMV-seropositive. The CDR3 runs from the conserved cysteine through the conserved F or W. A D gene is named only where the DNA matches it firmly. Expanded clones are given a class, and other clones once, few, many or no size at all.

clone_size	v_call	j_call	d_call	cdr3_aa	cdr3_nt
few	TRBV6-1	TRBJ2-1	.	CASSELWEAFNEQFF	TGTGCCAGCAGTGAATTGTGGGAGGCTTTCAATGAGCAGTTCTTC
.	TRBV10-2	TRBJ1-5	TRBD1	CASSARGQGFLDQPQHF	TGCGCCAGCAGTGCCCGCGGACAGGGCTTTTTGGATCAGCCCCAGCATTTT
.	TRBV7-2	TRBJ2-1	TRBD2	CASSSGTSGTYNEEQFF	TGTGCCAGCAGCTCCGGGACTAGCGGGACCTACAATGAGGAGCAGTTCTTC
few	TRBV30	TRBJ2-7	.	CAWSVQGHPSYEQYF	TGTGCCTGGAGTGTTCAAGGACACCCCTCCTACGAGCAGTACTTC
few	TRBV29-1	TRBJ1-2	TRBD1	CSAVLGQGAGYGYTF	TGCAGCGCTGTACTAGGACAGGGTGCGGGGTATGGCTACACCTTC
.	TRBV7-9	TRBJ1-1	TRBD1	CASSPGTGGREAFF	TGTGCCAGCAGCCCCGGGACAGGGGGAAGAGAAGCTTTCTTT
.	TRBV18	TRBJ2-1	TRBD1	CASPPDTGGGEQFF	TGTGCCAGCCCACCGGATACAGGGGGTGGTGAGCAGTTCTTC
.	TRBV29-1	TRBJ2-1	TRBD2	CSAPRREGYNEQFF	TGCAGCGCCCCGAGGCGGGAGGGTTACAATGAGCAGTTCTTC
.	TRBV7-6	TRBJ2-2	.	CASSHQGLDTGELFF	TGTGCCAGCAGCCATCAGGGGTTGGACACCGGGGAGCTGTTTTTT
few	TRBV13	TRBJ2-2	TRBD2	CASSWEGYTGELFF	TGTGCCAGCAGCTGGGAGGGTTATACCGGGGAGCTGTTTTTT
few	TRBV19	TRBJ1-2	TRBD1	CASSPSKTGNYGYTF	TGTGCCAGTAGTCCCTCCAAGACAGGGAACTATGGCTACACCTTC
.	TRBV7-2	TRBJ2-1	TRBD2	CASSLVLAGANEQFF	TGTGCCAGCAGCTTAGTTCTAGCGGGAGCAAATGAGCAGTTCTTC
.	TRBV5-1	TRBJ1-1	TRBD1	CASSLAGTGTEAFF	TGCGCCAGCAGCCTGGCCGGGACAGGGACTGAAGCTTTCTTT
.	TRBV9	TRBJ2-3	.	CASSVKLSTDTQYF	TGTGCCAGCAGCGTGAAGCTAAGCACAGATACGCAGTATTTT
.	TRBV6-1	TRBJ1-1	TRBD1	CASSEYRGLTEAFF	TGTGCCAGCAGTGAGTACAGGGGGCTAACTGAAGCTTTCTTT
few	TRBV30	TRBJ1-6	.	CAWRHRQLNSPLHF	TGTGCCTGGAGGCATCGACAGCTTAATTCACCCCTCCACTTT
few	TRBV5-1	TRBJ1-1	TRBD1	CASSSKGQLTSTEAFF	TGCGCCAGCAGCTCCAAGGGACAGCTAACAAGCACTGAAGCTTTCTTT
.	TRBV11-2	TRBJ2-1	.	CASSLDGGPLISYNEQFF	TGTGCCAGCAGCTTAGATGGCGGGCCTCTCATCTCCTACAATGAGCAGTTCTTC
few	TRBV5-1	TRBJ2-1	TRBD2	CASSLGRLAVGIGEQFF	TGCGCCAGCAGCTTGGGCCGACTAGCGGTCGGAATTGGGGAGCAGTTCTTC
few	TRBV2	TRBJ2-2	.	CASTERANTGELFF	TGTGCCAGCACTGAGCGGGCGAACACCGGGGAGCTGTTTTTT
few	TRBV10-1	TRBJ2-7	.	CASSEWQGGREQYF	TGCGCCAGCAGTGAATGGCAGGGGGGCCGCGAGCAGTACTTC